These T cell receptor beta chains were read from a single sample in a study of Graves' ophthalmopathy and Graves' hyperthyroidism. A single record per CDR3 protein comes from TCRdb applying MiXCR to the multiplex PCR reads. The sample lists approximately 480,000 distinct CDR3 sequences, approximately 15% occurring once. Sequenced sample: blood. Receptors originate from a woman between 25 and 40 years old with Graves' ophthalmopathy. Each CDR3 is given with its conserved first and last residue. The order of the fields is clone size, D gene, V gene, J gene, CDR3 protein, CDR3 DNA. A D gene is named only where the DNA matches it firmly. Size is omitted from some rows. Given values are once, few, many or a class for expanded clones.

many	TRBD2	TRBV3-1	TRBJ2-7	CASSPGLEGYEQYF	TGTGCCAGCAGCCCGGGACTAGAGGGCTACGAGCAGTACTTC
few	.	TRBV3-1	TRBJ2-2	CASSQDPYVGELFF	TGTGCCAGCAGCCAAGACCCGTATGTCGGGGAGCTGTTTTTT
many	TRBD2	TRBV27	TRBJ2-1	CASSPGIAGNNEQFF	TGTGCCAGCAGTCCCGGGATAGCGGGGAACAATGAGCAGTTCTTC
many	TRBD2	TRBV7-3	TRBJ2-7	CASSLIAGGAYEQYF	TGTGCCAGCAGCTTAATAGCGGGGGGTGCCTACGAGCAGTACTTC
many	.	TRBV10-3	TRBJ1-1	CAISESTEAFF	TGTGCCATCAGTGAATCCACTGAAGCTTTCTTT
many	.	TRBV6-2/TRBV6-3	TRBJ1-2	CASSPSGGNYGYTF	TGTGCCAGCAGTCCCTCGGGGGGGAACTATGGCTACACCTTC
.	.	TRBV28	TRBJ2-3	CASKTFTPTDTQYF	TGTGCCAGCAAAACGTTCACCCCCACAGATACGCAGTATTTT
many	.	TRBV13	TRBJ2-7	CASSSPRGNYEQYF	TGTGCCAGCAGCTCCCCCAGGGGAAACTACGAGCAGTACTTC
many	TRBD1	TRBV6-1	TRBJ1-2	CASSWGQVSF	TGTGCCAGCAGTTGGGGACAGGTCTCCTTC
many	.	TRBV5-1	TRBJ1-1	CASSGAGRRGKTEAFF	TGCGCCAGCAGCGGGGCAGGGAGGAGGGGAAAAACTGAAGCTTTCTTT
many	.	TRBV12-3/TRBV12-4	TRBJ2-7	CASSSNLYYEQYF	TGTGCCAGCAGTTCGAACCTTTACTACGAGCAGTACTTC
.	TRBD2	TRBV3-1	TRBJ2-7	CASSQVGGEWTESYEQYF	TGTGCCAGCAGCCAAGTCGGGGGGGAATGGACGGAATCCTACGAGCAGTACTTC
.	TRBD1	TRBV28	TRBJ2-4	CASSSVDRVKYF	TGTGCCAGCAGTTCGGTTGACAGGGTTAAGTACTTC
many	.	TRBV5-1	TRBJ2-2	CASTVGIGELFF	TGCGCCAGTACTGTGGGGATCGGGGAGCTGTTTTTT
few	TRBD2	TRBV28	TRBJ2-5	CASTESGRETQYF	TGTGCCAGCACCGAAAGCGGGAGAGAGACCCAGTACTTC
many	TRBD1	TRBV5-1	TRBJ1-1	CASMPQGRTEAFF	TGCGCCAGCATGCCACAGGGGCGCACTGAAGCTTTCTTT
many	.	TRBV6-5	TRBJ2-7	CASSCWMGPGEQYF	TGTGCCAGCAGTTGCTGGATGGGGCCTGGCGAGCAGTACTTC
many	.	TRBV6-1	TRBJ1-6	CASRKPGRDNSPLHF	TGTGCCAGCAGAAAACCGGGACGGGATAATTCACCCCTCCACTTT
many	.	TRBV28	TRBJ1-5	CASSLDRIPNQPQHF	TGTGCCAGCAGTTTAGACAGGATACCCAATCAGCCCCAGCATTTT
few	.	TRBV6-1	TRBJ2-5	CASSPARARRETQYF	TGTGCCAGCAGCCCCGCGAGAGCCCGGCGGGAGACCCAGTACTTC
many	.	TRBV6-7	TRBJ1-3	CASSYTGATGNTIYF	TGTGCCAGCAGTTATACGGGGGCGACTGGAAACACCATATATTTT
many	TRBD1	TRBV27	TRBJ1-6	CASTKQGNSPLHF	TGTGCCAGCACAAAACAGGGGAATTCACCCCTCCACTTT
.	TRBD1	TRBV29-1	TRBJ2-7	CSYRRDRESYEQYF	TGCAGCTACAGAAGGGACAGGGAATCCTACGAGCAGTACTTC
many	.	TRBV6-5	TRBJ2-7	CASSYFPSTGYEQYF	TGTGCCAGCAGTTACTTCCCTAGCACGGGCTACGAGCAGTACTTC
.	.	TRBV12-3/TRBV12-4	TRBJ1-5	CASSLDYPGSSGQPQHF	TGTGCCAGCAGTTTAGACTACCCCGGGTCGTCGGGTCAGCCCCAGCATTTT
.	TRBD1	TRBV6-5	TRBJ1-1	CASSYRTGQHTEAFF	TGTGCCAGCAGTTACCGGACAGGGCAACACACTGAAGCTTTCTTT
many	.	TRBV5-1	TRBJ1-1	CASSLLTNTEAFF	TGCGCCAGCAGCCTGCTGACGAACACTGAAGCTTTCTTT
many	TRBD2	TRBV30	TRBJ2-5	CAWSGSGQETQYF	TGTGCCTGGAGTGGTAGCGGGCAAGAGACCCAGTACTTC
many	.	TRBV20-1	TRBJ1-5	CSARLRNSNQPQHF	TGCAGTGCTAGACTCAGGAATAGCAATCAGCCCCAGCATTTT
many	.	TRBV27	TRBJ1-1	CASTTRIGEGNTEAFF	TGTGCCAGCACCACAAGGATAGGGGAAGGGAACACTGAAGCTTTCTTT
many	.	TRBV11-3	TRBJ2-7	CASSLDRGVAEQYF	TGTGCCAGCAGCTTAGATCGTGGGGTCGCCGAGCAGTACTTC
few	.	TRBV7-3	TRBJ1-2	CASSLSTPGGYTF	TGTGCCAGCAGCTTGTCGACACCGGGAGGCTACACCTTC
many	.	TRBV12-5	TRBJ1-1	CASGFWGVSITEAFF	TGTGCTAGTGGTTTCTGGGGGGTGAGTATCACTGAAGCTTTCTTT
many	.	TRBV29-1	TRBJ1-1	CSVDPPNDTEAFF	TGCAGCGTTGATCCCCCTAACGACACTGAAGCTTTCTTT
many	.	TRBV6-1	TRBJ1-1	CASARGLNTEAFF	TGTGCCAGCGCCCGAGGGTTGAACACTGAAGCTTTCTTT
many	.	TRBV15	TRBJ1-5	CATSLGRGQPQHF	TGTGCCACCAGCCTGGGAAGGGGTCAGCCCCAGCATTTT